These 23 T cell receptor beta chains came from one sample sequenced in a study of T-cell memory formation after mild COVID-19. MiXCR, applied by TCRdb to the 5' RACE reads, yields one record per CDR3 protein. This sample has about 210,000 distinct CDR3 sequences, with about 10% found just once. Sequenced sample: PBMCs or a T cell subset sorted from them (not recorded which). The receptors derive from a young man who had mild COVID-19 (a few samples of this study predate the infection). Cell type and time point are not known.

V usage is TRBV2 and J usage is TRBJ2-3; maybe TRBD1 (6 bases). The CDR3 consists of 14 residues. CDR1 is SNHLY and CDR2 is FYNNEI in the germline V gene. Trimming cost V 5 bases and J 3 bases, with 12 bases left between them. The CDR3 here is CASSNRAYTDTQYF. In DNA, the CDR3 is TGTGCCAGCAGTAACAGGGCCTATACAGATACGCAGTATTTT.

This clonotype occurred a few times. This rearrangement joins TRBV6-5 to TRBJ1-3; D is uncertain. Trimming shortened V by 2 bases and J by 1 base, and 3 bases separated the two germline ends. CDR1 MNHEY and CDR2 SVGAGI come from the germline V gene. The CDR3 spans 13 residues. The CDR3 DNA follows: TGTGCCAGCAGTTACATATCTGGAAACACCATATATTTT. It translates to CASSYISGNTIYF.

This clonotype came up a few times. The rearrangement links TRBV12-3 or TRBV12-4 to TRBJ2-1; TRBD2 matches at 7 bases. CDR3 size: 13 residues. Unmatched junction bases numbered 5, after V lost 3 bases and J lost 9 bases. The CDR3 nucleotides read TGTGCCAGCAGTTTGGGACTAAAGGGTGAGCAGTTCTTC. This translates into CASSLGLKGEQFF.

The chain joins TRBV4-1 to TRBJ2-7; the D gene could be TRBD1 or TRBD2 (5 bases each). Germline V gene lookup returns CDR1 MGHRA and CDR2 YSYEKL. Trimming took 3 bases from V and 6 from J, leaving 12 bases between them. This CDR3 region has 13 residues. The CDR3: CASSQGPGAEQYV. The DNA for the CDR3 is TGCGCCAGCAGCCAGGGACCCGGGGCCGAGCAGTACGTC.

The sample holds a few counts of this clonotype. The chain joins TRBV16 to TRBJ1-3, with 10 positions matching TRBD1. The CDR3 covers 16 residues. CDR1 and CDR2 (germline): KGHSY, FQNENV. J gave up 2 bases and V 4 bases, and 5 bases lay outside the gene matches. The CDR3 nucleotides are TGTGCCAGCAGCCGGGACAGGGGAGCACCTGGAAACACCATATATTTT. Translating it yields CASSRDRGAPGNTIYF.

This clonotype was observed a few times. The chain recombines TRBV20-1 with TRBJ1-1; possible D gene TRBD1, 5 bases. With 0 bases removed from V and 3 bases from J, the gap between germline ends came to 14 bases. CDR1 DFQATT and CDR2 SNEGSKA come from the germline V gene (reference sequence). There are 15 residues in the CDR3. The CDR3 region is CSARDPWRGDTEAFF. The DNA for the CDR3 is TGCAGTGCTAGAGATCCCTGGAGAGGGGACACTGAAGCTTTCTTT.

This clonotype was found a few times. V gene TRBV7-9 combines with J gene TRBJ1-1; D is perhaps TRBD1 (6 bases). The CDR3 length is 15 residues. Germline V gene data show CDR1 as SEHNR and CDR2 as FQNEAQ (reference sequence). Trimming cost V 1 base and J 1 base, with 10 bases left between them. The CDR3 coding sequence is TGTGCCAGCAGCTTAGGACAGGCCAAGAACACTGAAGCTTTCTTT. Its protein product is CASSLGQAKNTEAFF.

In its sample, this clonotype was seen many times. This chain connects TRBV12-3 or TRBV12-4 to TRBJ2-5; 12 nucleotides align to TRBD2. J lost 2 bases, V lost 4 bases, and 2 bases had no gene match. The CDR3 length is 15 residues. The chain's CDR3 is CASSSTSGGQETQYF. CDR3 sequence (DNA): TGTGCCAGCAGTTCGACTAGCGGGGGACAAGAGACCCAGTACTTC.

The chain has TRBV12-3 or TRBV12-4 and TRBJ2-4; perhaps TRBD1 as D (6 bases). CDR3 length equals 16 residues. V was shortened by 1 base and J by 6 bases, with 16 bases between the two germline ends. CDR3 DNA: TGTGCCAGCAGTTTAGAGGGTCGGCAGGGGAGAAACATTCAGTACTTC. It specifies CASSLEGRQGRNIQYF.

This clonotype was seen a handful of times. The rearrangement uses TRBV6-6 and TRBJ2-5; perhaps D is TRBD1 or TRBD2 (5 bases each). CDR1 is MNHNY, CDR2 SVGAGI, per germline (reference sequence). CDR3 size: 13 residues. Trimming took off 7 bases at V and 5 bases at J, with 14 bases between the two ends. The CDR3 sequence is CASMRQWGETQYF. For the CDR3, the DNA is TGTGCCAGCATGAGGCAGTGGGGGGAGACCCAGTACTTC.

There are a few counts of this clonotype. The V gene is TRBV7-3, the J gene TRBJ2-3, with TRBD2 identical over 7 bases. Trimming took 5 bases from V and 8 from J; bases not matched to a gene: 10. The CDR3 has 14 residues. Germline CDR1 is SGHTA and CDR2 is FQGTGA. The CDR3 spells CASSAGTIFGTQYF. CDR3 bases: TGTGCCAGCAGCGCGGGGACTATTTTCGGTACGCAGTATTTT.

This clonotype was picked up a small number of times. The V call is TRBV12-3 or TRBV12-4, the J call TRBJ1-2; the D gene is possibly TRBD1 (6 bases). The CDR3 covers 17 residues. The ends were cut back, 3 bases at V and 8 bases at J, with 25 bases in the middle. The CDR3 sequence: CASSFFLEGGHLRGYTF. The CDR3 DNA reads as TGTGCCAGCAGTTTCTTCCTAGAAGGGGGTCATTTGAGAGGCTACACCTTC.

This clonotype was seen at least ten times. The V gene is TRBV7-2, the J gene TRBJ2-2; D not certain. Germline V CDR1 and CDR2: SGHTA, FQGNSA. The CDR3 is 15 amino acids. The V end lost 1 base, the J end lost 16 bases, and 22 bases lay between the germline ends. CDR3 bases: TGTGCCAGCAGCTTAGTGGGCGGACCGTCCGTGACTGCGTTTTTT. This translates into CASSLVGGPSVTAFF.

This clonotype was counted only a few times. The chain links TRBV24-1 to TRBJ2-5; no clear D gene. This CDR3 contains 11 residues. The V and J ends lost 5 bases and 5 bases respectively, with 5 bases between them. CDR1 and CDR2 (germline): KGHDR, SFDVKD. This CDR3 reads CATSAAETQYF. The CDR3 nucleotides read TGTGCCACCAGTGCCGCGGAGACCCAGTACTTC.

CDR3 nucleotides: TGTGCCAGCTCACCTTATGAGTCTAGTGCTGAGACCCAGTACTTC. Translating it yields CASSPYESSAETQYF. The chain joins TRBV18 to TRBJ2-5; no definite D call. Germline values: CDR1 KGHSH, CDR2 LQKENI. The CDR3 has 15 amino acids. The ends were cut back, 3 bases at V and 5 bases at J, with 16 bases in the middle.

V usage is TRBV7-8 and J usage is TRBJ1-2; 9 bases line up with TRBD1. Germline loops: CDR1 SGHVS, CDR2 FQNEAQ. With 4 bases clipped from V and 14 bases from J, the junction kept 8 bases outside the gene matches. The CDR3 contains 12 residues. CDR3 bases: TGTGCCAGCAGCTCTCCACAGGGGGCTCAGACCTTC. It codes for CASSSPQGAQTF. Full variable domain (rest looked up from reference TRBV7-8 and TRBJ1-2): GAGVSQSPRYKVAKRGQDVALRCDPISGHVSLFWYQQALGQGPEFLTYFQNEAQLDKSGLPSDRFFAERPEGSVSTLKIQRTQQEDSAVYLCASSSPQGAQTFGSGTRLTVV.

This clonotype has only a few counts. This rearrangement joins TRBV7-6 to TRBJ2-7; D is possibly TRBD1 or TRBD2 (5 bases each). The germline V gene has CDR1 SGHVS and CDR2 FNYEAQ. The CDR3 loop spans 14 amino acids. The V end lost 5 bases, the J end lost 2 bases, and 13 bases lay between the germline ends. CDR3 DNA: TGTGCCAGCAGCAGACAGACCGGGACCTACGAGCAGTACTTC. Amino acids: CASSRQTGTYEQYF.

This clonotype appeared many times. V and J are TRBV5-1 and TRBJ2-5; D perhaps matches TRBD2 (5 bases). The CDR3 is 16 amino acids. Looked up from germline, CDR1 is SGHRS and CDR2 is YFSETQ. With 7 bases removed from V and 5 bases from J, the gap between germline ends came to 24 bases. CDR3 DNA sequence: TGCGCCAGCTCCGTGAACCCGGACTCCTCGGCGGAGACCCAGTACTTC. This translates into CASSVNPDSSAETQYF. Combining the CDR3 with reference TRBV5-1 and TRBJ2-5 gives the whole variable domain KAGVTQTPRYLIKTRGQQVTLSCSPISGHRSVSWYQQTPGQGLQFLFEYFSETQRNKGNFPGRFSGRQFSNSRSEMNVSTLELGDSALYLCASSVNPDSSAETQYFGPGTRLLVL.

This clonotype was seen more than once but under ten times. The chain recombines TRBV7-9 with TRBJ2-7; D perhaps matches TRBD1 (6 bases). This CDR3 comprises 16 residues. V lost 5 bases and J 6 bases, leaving 23 bases between the germline ends. Germline V lookup: CDR1 SEHNR, CDR2 FQNEAQ (reference sequence). The CDR3 loop is CASSPAATPWGREQYF. In DNA form, the CDR3 reads TGTGCCAGCAGCCCCGCCGCGACTCCGTGGGGGCGCGAGCAGTACTTC.

This rearrangement joins TRBV5-6 to TRBJ2-7, with 7 bases lining up with TRBD1. With 2 bases clipped from V and 2 bases from J, the junction kept 4 bases outside the gene matches. The CDR3 totals 14 residues. The V gene's germline CDR1 is SGHDT and CDR2 YYEEEE. The CDR3 loop is CASSFRDRAYEQYF. The DNA of the CDR3 is TGTGCCAGCAGCTTCCGGGACAGAGCCTACGAGCAGTACTTC.

This clonotype has more than one count but fewer than ten. V usage is TRBV4-3 and J usage is TRBJ2-3, with D possibly TRBD2 on 5 matching bases. CDR3 length equals 17 residues. CDR1 and CDR2 (germline): LGHNA, YSLEER. V shed 0 bases and J shed 5 bases, with 18 bases lying between them. This CDR3 is CASSQESHWGVGDTQYF. As DNA, the CDR3 is TGCGCCAGCAGCCAAGAGTCACATTGGGGAGTTGGAGATACGCAGTATTTT.

The chain has TRBV6-6 and TRBJ1-4; D might be TRBD1 (5 bases). CDR3 length equals 15 residues. Looked up from germline, CDR1 is MNHNY and CDR2 is SVGAGI (reference sequence). V shed 2 bases and J shed 0 bases, with 7 bases lying between them. As DNA, the CDR3 is TGTGCCAGCAGTTACCAGGGTGCAACTAATGAAAAACTGTTTTTT. Encoded protein: CASSYQGATNEKLFF.

This chain connects TRBV30 to TRBJ2-3; D unresolved. V was clipped by 1 base and J by 3 bases, with 8 bases between them. Germline CDR1 is GTSNPN and CDR2 is SVGIG (reference sequence). This CDR3 contains 13 residues. This CDR3 is CAWSGEITDTQYF. DNA of the CDR3: TGTGCCTGGAGTGGTGAAATTACAGATACGCAGTATTTT.